Listed below are T cell receptor beta chains from one sample, sequenced in a study of blood T cells in healthy people across ages. TCRdb reanalysed the 5' RACE reads using MiXCR and keeps one entry per CDR3 protein. The sample yields around 800,000 distinct CDR3 sequences, about 26% seen once. This sample also belongs to another study, concerning T cells of mothers and their children.

The sequencing sample was made of blood. The source is a boy aged 10-17 years in good health. The CDR3 runs from the conserved cysteine through the conserved F or W. The D gene is left open where the match is weak. Size is stated for part of the rows, as once, few or many counts, or as a class when the clone is expanded.

clone_size: -; d_call: TRBD2; cdr3_length: 13; j_call: TRBJ2-1; v_call: TRBV2; cdr3_aa: CASSGQGLDEQFF; cdr3_nt: TGTGCCAGCAGTGGGCAGGGACTAGATGAGCAGTTCTTC
clone_size: few; d_call: -; cdr3_length: 13; j_call: TRBJ2-5; v_call: TRBV5-1; cdr3_aa: CASGQGPQETQYF; cdr3_nt: TGCGCCAGCGGGCAGGGACCGCAAGAGACCCAGTACTTC
clone_size: few; d_call: -; cdr3_length: 10; j_call: TRBJ2-5; v_call: TRBV20-1; cdr3_aa: CSALIKTQYF; cdr3_nt: TGCAGTGCTTTAATCAAGACCCAGTACTTC
clone_size: -; d_call: TRBD1; cdr3_length: 14; j_call: TRBJ2-1; v_call: TRBV6-5; cdr3_aa: CASSSGDRGHEQFF; cdr3_nt: TGTGCCAGCAGTTCCGGCGACAGGGGTCATGAGCAGTTCTTC
clone_size: -; d_call: TRBD1; cdr3_length: 16; j_call: TRBJ2-3; v_call: TRBV18; cdr3_aa: CASSPPLRDRADTQYF; cdr3_nt: TGTGCCAGCTCACCACCCTTGCGGGACAGGGCGGATACGCAGTATTTT
clone_size: -; d_call: -; cdr3_length: 14; j_call: TRBJ2-1; v_call: TRBV28; cdr3_aa: CASSSVDQNYEQFF; cdr3_nt: TGTGCCAGCAGTTCAGTAGATCAGAACTATGAGCAGTTCTTC
clone_size: -; d_call: TRBD1; cdr3_length: 16; j_call: TRBJ2-5; v_call: TRBV6-5; cdr3_aa: CASSYSGTGVEETQYF; cdr3_nt: TGTGCCAGCAGTTACTCCGGGACAGGGGTTGAAGAGACCCAGTACTTC
clone_size: few; d_call: -; cdr3_length: 13; j_call: TRBJ2-7; v_call: TRBV28; cdr3_aa: CASSYPAGDEQYF; cdr3_nt: TGTGCCAGCAGTTACCCGGCAGGAGACGAGCAGTACTTC
clone_size: few; d_call: -; cdr3_length: 13; j_call: TRBJ2-5; v_call: TRBV12-3/TRBV12-4; cdr3_aa: CASSFSWEETQYF; cdr3_nt: TGTGCCAGCAGTTTCAGTTGGGAAGAGACCCAGTACTTC
clone_size: -; d_call: -; cdr3_length: 13; j_call: TRBJ2-5; v_call: TRBV12-5; cdr3_aa: CASGLPEQETQYF; cdr3_nt: TGTGCTAGTGGTTTGCCAGAGCAAGAGACCCAGTACTTC
clone_size: -; d_call: TRBD1; cdr3_length: 15; j_call: TRBJ1-1; v_call: TRBV20-1; cdr3_aa: CSARPGQKWTTEAFF; cdr3_nt: TGCAGTGCTAGGCCGGGACAGAAGTGGACCACTGAAGCTTTCTTT
clone_size: few; d_call: -; cdr3_length: 13; j_call: TRBJ1-4; v_call: TRBV29-1; cdr3_aa: CSVEDRDNEKLFF; cdr3_nt: TGCAGCGTCGAGGACAGAGATAATGAAAAACTGTTTTTT
clone_size: -; d_call: TRBD2; cdr3_length: 18; j_call: TRBJ2-7; v_call: TRBV3-1; cdr3_aa: CASSQDHPAGGHLYEQYF; cdr3_nt: TGTGCCAGCAGCCAAGATCACCCGGCGGGGGGCCACCTCTACGAGCAGTACTTC
clone_size: -; d_call: TRBD2; cdr3_length: 16; j_call: TRBJ2-5; v_call: TRBV7-2; cdr3_aa: CASSSMRGVKQETQYF; cdr3_nt: TGTGCCAGCAGTTCTATGCGGGGGGTCAAACAAGAGACCCAGTACTTC
clone_size: -; d_call: TRBD2; cdr3_length: 16; j_call: TRBJ2-7; v_call: TRBV20-1; cdr3_aa: CSARDAGRGNANEQYF; cdr3_nt: TGCAGTGCTAGAGACGCCGGGAGGGGGAACGCAAACGAGCAGTACTTC
clone_size: -; d_call: TRBD1; cdr3_length: 18; j_call: TRBJ2-4; v_call: TRBV28; cdr3_aa: CASSPLGQGAEAKNIQYF; cdr3_nt: TGTGCCAGCAGTCCCCTGGGACAGGGGGCGGAGGCCAAAAACATTCAGTACTTC
clone_size: -; d_call: TRBD2; cdr3_length: 18; j_call: TRBJ2-5; v_call: TRBV4-1; cdr3_aa: CASSRGLAGGPAQGTQYF; cdr3_nt: TGCGCCAGCAGCCGGGGACTAGCGGGGGGGCCCGCTCAAGGGACCCAGTACTTC
clone_size: many; d_call: TRBD1; cdr3_length: 15; j_call: TRBJ2-5; v_call: TRBV7-9; cdr3_aa: CASSPGSGGQETQYF; cdr3_nt: TGTGCCAGCAGCCCAGGGTCAGGGGGCCAAGAGACCCAGTACTTC
clone_size: many; d_call: -; cdr3_length: 13; j_call: TRBJ2-5; v_call: TRBV5-8; cdr3_aa: CASSLPAQETQYF; cdr3_nt: TGTGCCAGCAGCTTACCCGCGCAAGAGACCCAGTACTTC
clone_size: -; d_call: -; cdr3_length: 15; j_call: TRBJ2-7; v_call: TRBV5-1; cdr3_aa: CASSLEPSQDYEQYF; cdr3_nt: TGCGCCAGCAGCCTGGAGCCGTCTCAGGACTACGAGCAGTACTTC
clone_size: few; d_call: TRBD2; cdr3_length: 15; j_call: TRBJ2-5; v_call: TRBV10-2; cdr3_aa: CASSESTSGGETQYF; cdr3_nt: TGCGCCAGCAGTGAGTCCACTAGCGGGGGGGAGACCCAGTACTTC
clone_size: -; d_call: -; cdr3_length: 15; j_call: TRBJ1-4; v_call: TRBV7-9; cdr3_aa: CASSPRRSKGGKLFF; cdr3_nt: TGTGCCAGCAGCCCCCGGAGGTCCAAGGGGGGAAAACTGTTTTTT
clone_size: -; d_call: -; cdr3_length: 14; j_call: TRBJ1-4; v_call: TRBV14; cdr3_aa: CASSRGSSNEKLFF; cdr3_nt: TGTGCCAGCAGCCGGGGGAGTTCTAATGAAAAACTGTTTTTT